The sample holds a few counts of the clone carrying this TCR beta chain. This specimen belongs to a study of blood T cell repertoires in COVID-19. Study-wide context: Sites in the United States, Italy and Spain provided acute and convalescent COVID-19 samples. T cells, B-cell-depleted T cells, or PBMCs provided the cDNA or gDNA that served as material.

A Seattle source enrolled patients during active infection and followed them longitudinally. As originally analysed: Quantification of nucleated cells was approximated via reference gene primer amplification. Assay used: immunoSEQ multiplex PCR; TCRdb lists only in-frame clones, some missing. V, J and clone size are taken as reported in that table, and D and trimming were inferred from the DNA itself. The top ten hold roughly 9.1% of the sample, which has about 12,000 clones, 72% seen once. Input material: peripheral blood. The receptor comes from a man aged 60-69 years with COVID-19, enrolled during active disease.

CDR3 nucleotides: TGTGCCAGCACCCCGACAGGCTCAAATCAGCCCCAGCATTTT. It is translated as CASTPTGSNQPQHF. The chain is built from TRBV27 and TRBJ1-5; TRBD1 might be the D (6 bases). Germline loops: CDR1 MNHEY, CDR2 SMNVEV (reference sequence). Trimming left V 7 bases short and J 4 bases short, with 14 bases between. The CDR3 extends over 14 amino acids.